This T cell receptor (beta chain) was recovered during a study of T cell responses to AZD1222 COVID-19 vaccine. General observations from the study: Elevations in Spike-specific TCR breadth and depth followed administration of two AZD1222 doses.

The repertoire was sequenced with immunoSEQ multiplex PCR; TCRdb's copy has only in-frame clones and lacks some. The sample has about 75,000 clones, around 88% seen once; the top ten hold about 9.1%. Germline loops: CDR1 SNHLY, CDR2 FYNNEI. The CDR3 extends over 15 amino acids. Trimming at V came to 4 bases and at J to 5 bases, leaving 6 bases not matched to a gene. As regards this clone: Its specificity is unknown.

This specimen was peripheral blood, taken 28 days after the second dose of the MenACWY control vaccine. This TCR was recovered from an adult who received the MenACWY meningococcal vaccine as a control. The rearrangement joins TRBV2 to TRBJ2-3; 10 nucleotides align to TRBD2. CDR3 sequence: CASSAAGGPGDTQYF. The CDR3 DNA sequence: TGTGCCAGCAGTGCAGCGGGGGGGCCGGGAGATACGCAGTATTTT.